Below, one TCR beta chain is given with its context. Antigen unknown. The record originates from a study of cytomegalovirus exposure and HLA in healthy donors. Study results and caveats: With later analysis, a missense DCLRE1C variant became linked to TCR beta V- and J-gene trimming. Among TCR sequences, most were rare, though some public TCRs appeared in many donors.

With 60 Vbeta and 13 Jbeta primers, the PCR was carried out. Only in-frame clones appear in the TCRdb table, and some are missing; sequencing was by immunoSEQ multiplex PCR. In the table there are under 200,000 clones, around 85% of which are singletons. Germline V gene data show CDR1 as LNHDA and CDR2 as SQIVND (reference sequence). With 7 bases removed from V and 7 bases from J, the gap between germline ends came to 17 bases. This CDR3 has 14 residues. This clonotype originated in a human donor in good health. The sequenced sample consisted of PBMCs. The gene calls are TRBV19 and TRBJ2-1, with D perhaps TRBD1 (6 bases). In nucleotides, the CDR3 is TGTGCCAGTACCCTCAACCTCGGACAGAATGAGCAGTTCTTC. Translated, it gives CASTLNLGQNEQFF.